This entry lists 9 T cell receptor beta chains sequenced from one sample in a study of T cell responses to AZD1222 COVID-19 vaccine. Assay used: immunoSEQ multiplex PCR; TCRdb lists only in-frame clones, some missing. The sample includes approximately 110,000 clones, roughly nine tenths of them seen just once. This specimen consisted of peripheral blood, obtained on day 0 of AZD1222 vaccination. All receptors derive from an adult in good health.

V gene TRBV30 combines with J gene TRBJ1-1; no clear D gene. The CDR3 runs to 13 residues. The V gene lost 0 bases and the J gene lost 3 bases, with 8 bases spanning the gap. The germline V gene has CDR1 GTSNPN and CDR2 SVGIG (reference sequence). The CDR3 is CAWSVYGDTEAFF. The CDR3 DNA reads TGTGCCTGGAGTGTCTACGGGGACACTGAAGCTTTCTTT.

The CDR3 sequence: CASSLVGRDTEAFF. The CDR3 nucleotides are TGTGCCAGCAGCTTAGTGGGCAGAGACACTGAAGCTTTCTTT. The chain employs TRBV7-2 and TRBJ1-1; D is undetermined. Germline V gene lookup returns CDR1 SGHTA and CDR2 FQGNSA. The ends were cut back, 1 base at V and 3 bases at J, with 9 bases in the middle. The CDR3 spans 14 residues.

This chain links TRBV6-2 or TRBV6-3 with TRBJ1-2; D remains unclear. With 4 bases removed from V and 4 bases from J, the gap between germline ends came to 7 bases. Looked up from germline, CDR1 is MNHEY and CDR2 is SVGEGT. The CDR3 loop spans 12 amino acids. The CDR3 DNA sequence: TGTGCCAGCAGTTGGACCACCTATGGCTACACCTTC. Amino acid sequence: CASSWTTYGYTF.

V usage is TRBV18 and J usage is TRBJ2-2; no reliable D call. With 4 bases removed from V and 6 bases from J, the gap between germline ends came to 9 bases. CDR1 KGHSH and CDR2 LQKENI come from the germline V gene. This CDR3 region has 13 residues. CDR3 nucleotides: TGTGCCAGCTCACAAGGGTCTGCCGGGGAGCTGTTTTTT. Amino acids: CASSQGSAGELFF.

This clone was observed a single time. The rearrangement joins TRBV29-1 to TRBJ1-5; 11 nucleotides agree with TRBD1. The CDR3 extends over 14 amino acids. From germline, CDR1 is SQVTM and CDR2 ANQGSEA. V dropped 4 bases and J dropped 9; count of bases not matched to a gene: 8. The CDR3 protein is CSVVIGTGGSPQHF. In nucleotides, the CDR3 is TGCAGCGTTGTAATTGGGACAGGGGGTTCGCCCCAGCATTTT. The whole variable domain, filled in from reference TRBV29-1 and TRBJ1-5, reads SAVISQKPSRDICQRGTSLTIQCQVDSQVTMMFWYRQQPGQSLTLIATANQGSEATYESGFVIDKFPISRPNLTFSTLTVSNMSPEDSSIYLCSVVIGTGGSPQHFGDGTRLSIL.

There are a few counts of this clone. The rearrangement uses TRBV6-2 or TRBV6-3 and TRBJ1-3; no firm D call. The CDR3 length is 15 residues. V lost 4 bases and J lost 7, with 17 bases in between. Germline assignment: CDR1 MNHEY and CDR2 SVGEGT. CDR3 sequence reads: CASSSIGRSANTIYF. CDR3 sequence (DNA): TGTGCCAGCAGTTCCATAGGGCGAAGCGCGAACACCATATATTTT.

The chain carries TRBV7-2 and TRBJ2-1, with 10 bases lining up with TRBD2. CDR1 is SGHTA and CDR2 is FQGNSA in the germline V gene. The CDR3 spans 16 residues. V was clipped by 2 bases and J by 7 bases; unmatched bases: 8. CDR3 sequence (DNA): TGTGCCAGCAGCTTAAGTTCTAGCGGGGGTTTGAATGAGCAGTTCTTC. This codes for CASSLSSSGGLNEQFF.

For the CDR3, the DNA is TGTGCCAGCAGTGAAAACCTAAAAGCTTTCTTT. Amino acids: CASSENLKAFF. The chain couples TRBV6-1 to TRBJ1-1; no clear D gene. Germline CDR1 and CDR2: MNHNS and SASEGT. The CDR3 is 11 residues long. The germline V and J ends were trimmed by 2 bases and 9 bases, with 7 bases remaining between them.

This sequence joins TRBV28 and TRBJ2-1; D is ambiguous. Germline-derived CDR1 and CDR2 are MDHEN and SYDVKM. CDR3 length: 12 amino acids. Trimming took 5 bases from V and 3 from J, leaving 5 bases between them. The CDR3 DNA reads as TGTGCCAGCAGTGCTGACTACAATGAGCAGTTCTTC. This translates into CASSADYNEQFF.